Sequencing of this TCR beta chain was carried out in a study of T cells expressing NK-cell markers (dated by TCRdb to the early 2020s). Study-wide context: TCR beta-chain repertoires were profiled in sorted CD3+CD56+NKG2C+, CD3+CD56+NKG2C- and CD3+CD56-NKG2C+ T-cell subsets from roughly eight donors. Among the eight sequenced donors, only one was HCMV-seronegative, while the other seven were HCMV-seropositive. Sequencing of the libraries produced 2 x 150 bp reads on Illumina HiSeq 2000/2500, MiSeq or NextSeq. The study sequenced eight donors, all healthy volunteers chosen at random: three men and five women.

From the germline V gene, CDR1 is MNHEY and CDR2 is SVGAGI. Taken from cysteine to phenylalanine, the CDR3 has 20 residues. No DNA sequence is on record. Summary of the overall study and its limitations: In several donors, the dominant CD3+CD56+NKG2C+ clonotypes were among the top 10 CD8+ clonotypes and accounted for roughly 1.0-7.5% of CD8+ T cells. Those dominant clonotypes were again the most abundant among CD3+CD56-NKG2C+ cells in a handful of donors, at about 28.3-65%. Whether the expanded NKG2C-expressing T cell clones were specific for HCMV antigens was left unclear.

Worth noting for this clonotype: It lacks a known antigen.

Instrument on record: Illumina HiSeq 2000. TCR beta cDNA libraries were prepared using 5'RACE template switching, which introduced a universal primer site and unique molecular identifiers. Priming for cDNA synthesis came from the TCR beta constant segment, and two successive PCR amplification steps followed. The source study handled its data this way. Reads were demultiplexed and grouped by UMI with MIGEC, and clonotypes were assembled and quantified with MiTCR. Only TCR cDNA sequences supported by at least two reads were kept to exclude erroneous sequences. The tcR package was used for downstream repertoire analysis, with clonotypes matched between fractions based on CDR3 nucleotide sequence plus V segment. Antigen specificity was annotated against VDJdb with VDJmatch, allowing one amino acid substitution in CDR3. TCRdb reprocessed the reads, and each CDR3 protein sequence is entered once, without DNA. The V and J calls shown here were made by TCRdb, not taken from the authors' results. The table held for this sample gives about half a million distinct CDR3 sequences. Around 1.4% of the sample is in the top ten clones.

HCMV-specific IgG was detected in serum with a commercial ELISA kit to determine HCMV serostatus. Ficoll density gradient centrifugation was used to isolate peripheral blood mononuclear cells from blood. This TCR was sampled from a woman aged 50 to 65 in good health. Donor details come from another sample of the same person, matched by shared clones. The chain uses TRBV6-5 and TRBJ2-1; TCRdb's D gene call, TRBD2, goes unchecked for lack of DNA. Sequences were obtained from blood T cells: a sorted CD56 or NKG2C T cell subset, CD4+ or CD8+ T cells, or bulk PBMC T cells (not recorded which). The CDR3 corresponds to CASSSLAGWSGSSSYNEQFF.